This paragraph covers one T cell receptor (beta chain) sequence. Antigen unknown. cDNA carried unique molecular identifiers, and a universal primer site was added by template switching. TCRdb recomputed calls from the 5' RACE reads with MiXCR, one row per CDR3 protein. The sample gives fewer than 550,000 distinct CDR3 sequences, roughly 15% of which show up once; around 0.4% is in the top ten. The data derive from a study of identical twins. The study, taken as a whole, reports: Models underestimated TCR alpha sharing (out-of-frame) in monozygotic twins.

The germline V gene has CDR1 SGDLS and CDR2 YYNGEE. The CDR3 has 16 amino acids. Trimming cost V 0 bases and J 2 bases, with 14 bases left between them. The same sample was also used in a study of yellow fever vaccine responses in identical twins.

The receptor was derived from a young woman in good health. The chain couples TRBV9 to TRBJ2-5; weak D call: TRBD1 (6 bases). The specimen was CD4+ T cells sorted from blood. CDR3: CASSVGVQGIQETQYF. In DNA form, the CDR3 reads TGTGCCAGCAGCGTAGGCGTCCAGGGGATACAAGAGACCCAGTACTTC.